The subject of this entry is one T cell receptor (beta chain). The sample holds a few counts of this clonotype. What this receptor recognizes is not known. No much larger clone is present one base from it, and per-base qualities are unavailable. CDR1 and CDR2 are drawn from the germline V gene: SGHTA, FQGTGA. Spanning cysteine to phenylalanine, the CDR3 consists of 15 amino acids. Of the read, only the CDR3 DNA is kept; its 45 bases are in frame from base 1. Donors were a few dozen systemically healthy Caucasian individuals from Russia aged roughly 6 to 100 years. Around 10 milliliters of peripheral blood were drawn from each donor into EDTA-treated Vacutainer tubes. PBMCs were isolated by Ficoll-Paque density-gradient centrifugation, with at least 6 million obtained per sample. Trizol reagent was used to extract total RNA from PBMCs, with at least 5 micrograms per sample. Naive CD45RAhigh/CD27high T cell percentages were measured by flow cytometry on a PBMC aliquot from every donor.

These data are taken from a study of blood T cells in healthy people across ages (dated by TCRdb to about 2015). For the study in its entirety: In model experiments, roughly one uniquely barcoded TCR beta cDNA molecule per two T cells was captured by template switching. Using the same blood draw, the study looked at two additional independent replicas of 1 million unique cDNA reads for two donors, one aged 18 to 29 and the other aged 80 or older. Four age groups were formed from the donors: young (average approximately 15 years), middle-aged (around 40), aged (under 70) and long-lived (around 80). To track age-related changes in TCR beta repertoire diversity, the study relied on deep sequencing normalized with unique cDNA molecular identifiers.

Receptor amplification or capture employed 5' RACE. Sequencing used an Illumina HiSeq 2500. A second PCR of roughly 7 to 11 cycles was performed with a sample-barcoded 5' primer and a J-beta primer mix. Each TCR beta cDNA molecule received a unique molecular identifier from a template-switch 5' adaptor carrying 12 random nucleotides. Each sample yielded at least 2.5 million CDR3-containing paired-end reads. First-strand cDNA was synthesized from all RNA with the Mint cDNA synthesis kit, primed by a TRBC-specific oligonucleotide. After uracil-DNA glycosylase treatment, a first 18-cycle PCR used universal primers M1SS and BC2_uni_R on all cDNA. The original pipeline was this. For normalization, 1 million high-quality reads, each with a distinct molecular identifier, were randomly selected from each sample. Reads sharing molecular identifiers were discarded rather than binned into consensus sequences. MiTCR, run with a Q25 quality threshold and the strictest error-elimination algorithm, handled CDR3 identification, clonotype clustering and error correction. A nonparametric unseen species model with Euler transformation was used to estimate a lower bound on total TCR beta diversity. The public reads were reanalyzed by TCRdb: fastp trimming at Q25, MiXCR alignment, in-frame beta chains only. Under each unique CDR3 protein, matching rows form one entry showing the most common genes and DNA. The V and J calls were determined by TCRdb, not by the authors. A total of nearly 800,000 distinct CDR3 sequences appear in this sample, 20% to 30% of them only once. The top ten clonotypes cover roughly 3.8% of the sample.

Results and caveats for the whole study, not just this receptor: Bulk unsorted PBMC profiling prevented conclusive comparison of naive and antigen-experienced compartments. A strong correlation was found between observed TCR beta diversity and the percentage of naive T cells measured by flow cytometry. As age increased, observed TCR beta diversity per million T cells dropped in a roughly linear way, and a significant reduction was already evident by age 40. Donor CMV infection status was unknown, potentially confounding age-related changes in expanded clonotypes. Estimates of total diversity from one million sequenced T cells were regarded as lower bounds and underestimates. The long-lived group showed more naive CD4+ T cells, fewer expanded clones and increased TCR diversity than the aged group, suggesting age selection.

The sample was also linked to a second study, of T cells of mothers and their children. As that second study puts it: Donors were nine systemically healthy Caucasian individuals: three mothers and their six children. cDNA synthesis consumed the entire amount of extracted RNA, loaded at around 1.5 ug RNA in each 15 ul reaction. Sample barcodes and 2-4 random nucleotides were added via the M1S primer in the second PCR. Over 8 million TCR beta CDR3 reads were obtained for each mother, and approximately 2.9 million reads were obtained for each child. In both related and unrelated pairs, thymic selection shapes the output of TCR recombination in a similar way, with inherited differences having only a minor effect. Normalized repertoire overlap was always found to be slightly, but never significantly, higher in related mother-child pairs than in unrelated mother-child pairs. No persistent microchimeric T cell clones were found, with a detection sensitivity of approximately 95 clones per million clonotypes. Deep NGS was used in the study to compare the TCR beta repertoires of mothers and children and to look for features that separate related mother-child pairs from unrelated individuals. Mothers averaged about 40 +/- 4 years of age and children averaged approximately 11 +/- 4 years. After adapter ligation with NEBNext reagents, the libraries were sequenced on Illumina HiSeq 2000 with 100+100 nt paired-end reads. To prevent cross-contamination, the mother and child libraries were prepared a month apart and were sequenced in separate runs. Between roughly 500,000 and 2,000,000 distinct TCR beta clonotypes were identified per donor. Naive TCR beta clonotypes were estimated from low-frequency clonotypes matched to each donor's FACS-determined naive share, without sorting.

Specimen: blood. This chain is built from TRBV7-3 and TRBJ2-5; TRBD1 agrees with 7 junctional bases. The last part of the DNA fits TRBJ2-7 better; the J call may be wrong. The sequence came from a boy younger than 18 in good health. The bases are TGTGCCAGCAGCTTAGGGGCTGACAGGGTTTACGAGCAGTACTTC. This is translated as CASSLGADRVYEQYF.